This TCR beta chain was retrieved from a study of regulatory T cells in long-lasting Graves disease. This clonotype has more than one count but fewer than ten. The CDR3 totals 13 residues. In germline, CDR1 is PRHDT, CDR2 FYEKMQ (reference sequence). The V and J ends lost 5 bases and 8 bases respectively, with 10 bases between them. The TCR beta library used iRepertoire HTBI primers with Arm-PCR amplification of CDR3. TCRdb ran MiXCR on the multiplex PCR reads and lists one entry per CDR3 protein. The sample includes about 350,000 distinct CDR3 sequences, approximately 15% of them seen just once. Time point meaning: newly diagnosed GD, antithyroid drugs for less than 3 months. PBMC-derived RNA was used for the TCR library. Each of the patients was recruited from an endocrinology department situated in Xi'an, China. These data were also filed under a second study, of T cells in Graves' hyperthyroidism and ophthalmopathy. That study adds: TCR CDR3 underwent first-round RT-PCR with the HTBI primer set. The blood repertoire included most of the expanded thyroid clonotypes above 0.001. Ophthalmopathy could be told apart from stable hyperthyroidism with a 13 V-J model.

The receptor comes from a man aged 35 to 55 with Graves disease. Sequencing was performed on peripheral blood mononuclear cells (PBMCs), taken at new diagnosis, from a patient treated with antithyroid drugs. This chain links TRBV13 with TRBJ1-6; D unclear. In DNA, the CDR3 is TGTGCCAGCAGCCAAGGTTACGATTCACCCCTCCACTTT. The encoded protein is CASSQGYDSPLHF.